Below, one T cell receptor (beta chain) is given with its context. This clone was seen a few times. Its cognate antigen has yet to be identified. Base qualities are missing; no much larger clone stands one base away. This sample was included in a study of beta chain features in type 1 diabetes (dated by TCRdb to 2016 to 2018). General notes on the study: Patients and healthy donors did not differ in mean age, gender distribution, total cell number or subset yield. Across all samples, about 110 million sorted cells were examined, and cell number per subset correlated strongly with RNA yield. In the study, TCRB repertoires of sorted circulating CD4+ T cell subsets from recently diagnosed type 1 diabetes patients were compared with those of matched healthy donors. Regulatory and stem cell-like memory subsets were isolated from only 8 patients and roughly 8 healthy donors, whereas naive and central memory subsets came from all 28 donors.

The High Capacity cDNA Reverse Transcription Kit was used to reverse transcribe all of the isolated RNA, meaning that expressed TCRB transcripts were what got sequenced. For stem cell-like memory T cell samples, survey-depth immunoSEQ sequencing was used, averaging about 1 million total reads per sample. Sorted cells were lysed in RLT buffer and RNA was extracted with DNase-treated RNeasy Micro or Mini kits, depending on cell number. Each cell subset was processed on its own to prevent cross-contamination, while patient and healthy donor samples were processed together. Using the immunoSEQ multiplex PCR, TCRB sequences were amplified from cDNA into 87-bp fragments spanning the CDR3 region. Sequencing of the amplicons was performed on the Illumina HiSeq platform. The original methods were these. Synthetic template baselines were used to correct PCR bias computationally, reads within Hamming distance 2 were collapsed together, and singletons that could not be merged were discarded. Reads were aligned against IMGT so that V, D and J genes, CDR3 length and insertions or deletions at six rearrangement sites could be assigned. Within each subset, clonotype counts were normalized to sorted cell number, after which true diversity and Gini coefficients were computed with the tcR R package. The overlap coefficient, calculated on TCRB nucleotide sequences, was used to quantify repertoire sharing. Sourced from immuneACCESS, this table was stored by TCRdb with only in-frame sequences that have V and J called. A share of the clones is absent; for the studies checked, an unresolved V gene accounts for under half, and the remainder has no known explanation. V, J and clone size derive from that table, while D and trimming were established from the DNA sequence. For this sample the table gives 11,000 to 15,000 clones, of which approximately 69% were detected only once. The top ten clones comprise around 0.6% of the sample.

The study at large found these results: Patients with type 1 diabetes made fewer insertions and deleted more nucleotides at VDJ recombination sites, implying thymic rearrangement abnormalities. Only small numbers of individuals were included in the HLA sub-analyses, which left unresolved whether HLA type had any influence on TCRB rearrangement. Naive, central memory and regulatory TCRB repertoires appeared to be more alike among patients than among healthy donors. Shorter templates might be favored by PCR, yet because patient and control samples were amplified and corrected together, any such skew would affect both groups equally. Because cDNA was sequenced instead of genomic DNA, activated cells with high expression could be over-represented, although the groups did not differ in activation or CD3 levels. A moderate but significant shortening of TCRB CDR3 length was observed in type 1 diabetes patients in all four CD4+ subsets.

A single peripheral blood draw of approximately 120 mL on average was collected from each donor into heparinised tubes. A BD FACSAria II and a panel including CD45RO, CCR7, CD25, CD127, CD95 and CD27 were used to sort naive, central memory, regulatory and stem cell-like memory CD4+ T cells. All sorted populations exceeded 98% purity. PBMCs were isolated immediately by Lymphoprep density gradient centrifugation and stained directly without culture. Samples were stained and sorted in pairs, with one healthy donor and one patient per experiment, so that batch effects were minimized. The germline V gene specifies SGHAT as CDR1 and FQNNGV as CDR2. Deletion took 1 base off V and 5 bases off J, with a span of 21 bases between the germline ends. From the cysteine through the phenylalanine, the CDR3 covers 18 amino acids. Only the CDR3 portion is preserved as DNA: 54 bases, with reading frame beginning at the first base.

This chain is built from TRBV11-2 and TRBJ2-1, with TRBD2 as a weak D call on 7 bases. Material: stem cell memory CD4+ T cells from blood. The meaning of the sample's cell subset or site label: stem cell-like memory CD4+ T cells. This clonotype was sampled from a woman aged 18-29 years with type 1 diabetes. The CDR3 reads as follows: CASSLVVKGGDTNNEQFF. The DNA reads TGTGCCAGCAGCTTAGTTGTTAAGGGGGGGGACACCAACAATGAGCAGTTCTTC.